One and the same sample provided the 2 T cell receptor beta chains below, sequenced in a study of blood T cell repertoires in COVID-19. TCRdb's table, derived via immunoSEQ multiplex PCR, lists solely in-frame clones and lacks some. Of about 80,000 clones in the sample, about 73% were seen once. Source material: peripheral blood. All receptors come from a man aged 55 to 69 with COVID-19, enrolled during active disease.

For the CDR3, the DNA is TGCGCCAGCAGCCAGGGATCCGGGAAGTCAGGGACCCAGTACTTC. Its translation is CASSQGSGKSGTQYF. The genes are TRBV4-3 and TRBJ2-5; a weak D match, TRBD2 (5 bases). This CDR3 has 15 residues. The V end lost 3 bases, the J end lost 7 bases, and 18 bases lay between the germline ends. Germline CDR1 reads LGHNA; CDR2 reads YSLEER.

In this sample, this clone turned up a few times. The gene calls are TRBV9 and TRBJ1-1; 7 bases agree with TRBD1. The length of the CDR3 is 14 residues. Germline-derived CDR1 and CDR2 are SGDLS and YYNGEE. V lost 3 bases to trimming and J lost 7 bases; unmatched junction nucleotides: 9. The CDR3 DNA is TGTGCCAGCAGCGCTTCTTCAGGGGGTTATGAAGCTTTCTTT. Translated: CASSASSGGYEAFF.